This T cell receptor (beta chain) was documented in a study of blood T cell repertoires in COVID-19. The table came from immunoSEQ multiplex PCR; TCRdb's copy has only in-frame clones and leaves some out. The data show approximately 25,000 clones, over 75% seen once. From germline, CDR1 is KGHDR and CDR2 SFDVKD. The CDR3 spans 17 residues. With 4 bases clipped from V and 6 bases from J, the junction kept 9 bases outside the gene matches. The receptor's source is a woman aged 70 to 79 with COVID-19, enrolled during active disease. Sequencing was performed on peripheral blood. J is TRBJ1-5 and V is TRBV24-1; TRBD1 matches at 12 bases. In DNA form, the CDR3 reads TGTGCCACCAGTGACTCCGGGGGACAGGGGGCGTTTCAGCCCCAGCATTTT. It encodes CATSDSGGQGAFQPQHF.